These 9 T cell receptor beta chains came from one sample sequenced in a study of blood T cell repertoires in COVID-19. The assay was immunoSEQ multiplex PCR, and TCRdb's table has in-frame clones only and misses some. The table shows 150,000 to 200,000 clones, with 76% occurring only once. Specimen: peripheral blood. The origin of the receptors is a woman aged 45 to 65 with active or convalescent COVID-19.

The J gene is TRBJ2-1, the V gene TRBV4-2; tentatively, D is TRBD2 (5 bases). CDR1 and CDR2 from the germline V gene are LGHNA and YNFKEQ. The length of the CDR3 is 16 residues. V was trimmed by 0 bases and J by 5 bases, leaving 14 bases between them. The DNA for the CDR3 is TGTGCCAGCAGCCAAGATCCAGATCTAGCTAACAATGAGCAGTTCTTC. Residues: CASSQDPDLANNEQFF.

In regard to this clone: Other DNA sequences of this sample code for an identical CDR3. This rearrangement joins TRBV29-1 to TRBJ1-2, with D maybe TRBD1 (6 bases). The V end was cut by 4 bases, the J end by 2 bases, with 11 bases between. Germline CDR1 is SQVTM and CDR2 is ANQGSEA. This CDR3 contains 13 residues. The CDR3 region is CSVAGELNYGYTF. The CDR3 bases are TGCAGCGTTGCAGGGGAATTGAACTATGGCTACACCTTC.

The chain uses TRBV11-3 and TRBJ2-2; TRBD2 matches 13 bases. This CDR3 contains 17 residues. Germline lookup yields CDR1 SGHNT and CDR2 YENEEA. V trimming: 4 bases; J trimming: 4 bases; junction bases outside the gene matches: 6. The CDR3 nucleotides are TGTGCCAGCAGCTCGCTCGGGACTAGCGGGACCACCGGGGAGCTGTTTTTT. It encodes CASSSLGTSGTTGELFF.

This chain joins TRBV5-6 and TRBJ2-2; tentative D call: TRBD2 (5 bases). The CDR3 consists of 15 residues. The germline gives CDR1 SGHDT, CDR2 YYEEEE. V lost 4 bases to trimming and J lost 3 bases, with 13 bases between them. Here the CDR3 reads CASSLRRWDTGELFF. The CDR3 DNA follows: TGTGCCAGCAGCCTCAGGAGGTGGGACACCGGGGAGCTGTTTTTT.

The rearrangement joins TRBV4-2 to TRBJ2-5; 8 bases are shared with TRBD2. V lost 0 bases to trimming and J lost 4 bases; unmatched junction nucleotides: 4. The length of the CDR3 is 15 residues. From germline, CDR1 is LGHNA and CDR2 YNFKEQ. CDR3 DNA sequence: TGTGCCAGCAGCCAAGATCCGGGGGGGGTAGAGACCCAGTACTTC. Protein product: CASSQDPGGVETQYF.

This clone appeared once. The genes are TRBV7-2 and TRBJ1-4; no clear D. Deletions cut 0 bases from V and 2 bases from J, with 10 bases between. CDR1 and CDR2 from the germline V gene are SGHTA and FQGNSA. The CDR3 runs 16 residues. The CDR3 region has the DNA TGTGCCAGCAGCTTAGCCGCGGGAATCACTAATGAAAAACTGTTTTTT. Translation gives CASSLAAGITNEKLFF.

This clone showed up just a few times. The chain combines TRBV7-9 with TRBJ1-5; TRBD1 matches 10 bases. The V segment lost 8 bases and the J segment 5 bases; nucleotides outside the gene matches: 18. From germline, CDR1 is SEHNR and CDR2 FQNEAQ (reference sequence). The CDR3 totals 18 residues. As DNA, the CDR3 is TGTGCCAGCGCTGGACATTTGGGACAGGGGCGATTCGATCAGCCCCAGCATTTT. This gives the protein CASAGHLGQGRFDQPQHF. Variable domain in full (rest from reference TRBV7-9 and TRBJ1-5): DTGVSQNPRHKITKRGQNVTFRCDPISEHNRLYWYRQTLGQGPEFLTYFQNEAQLEKSRLLSDRFSAERPKGSFSTLEIQRTEQGDSAMYLCASAGHLGQGRFDQPQHFGDGTRLSIL.

This rearrangement joins TRBV6-6 to TRBJ2-7; tentative D call: TRBD1 (6 bases). Germline CDR1 MNHNY, CDR2 SVGAGI (reference sequence). This CDR3 comprises 13 residues. Trimming pared 4 bases from V and 2 bases from J, leaving 9 bases between. In nucleotides, the CDR3 is TGTGCCAGCAGTTCGGACAGCACCTACGAGCAGTACTTC. Its protein product is CASSSDSTYEQYF.

The V call is TRBV7-2, the J call TRBJ1-2, with 7 bases that match TRBD1. The CDR3 runs 15 residues. Germline V gene sequence: CDR1 SGHTA, CDR2 FQGNSA. J was trimmed by 4 bases and V by 4 bases; bases with no gene match: 9. As DNA, the CDR3 is TGTGCCAGCAGCTCTCCAGGGGGTTCCCTCTATGGCTACACCTTC. Translation: CASSSPGGSLYGYTF.